The 12 T cell receptor beta chains in this list originate from one sample, sequenced in a study of cytomegalovirus exposure and HLA in healthy donors. The PCR used 60 Vbeta and 13 Jbeta primers. Assay: immunoSEQ multiplex PCR; the TCRdb copy retains only in-frame clones and omits some. The sample lists 210,000 or so clones; approximately 83% were seen once. Sequenced material: PBMCs. Receptor source: a girl aged 10 to 17 in good health and CMV-seronegative.

The chain joins TRBV7-8 to TRBJ2-5; possibly TRBD2 for D (6 bases). Germline loops: CDR1 SGHVS, CDR2 FQNEAQ. The V end lost 3 bases, the J end lost 0 bases, and 11 bases lay between the germline ends. CDR3 length equals 15 residues. The CDR3 DNA reads as TGTGCCAGCAGCTTTTACCGGGACTACCAAGAGACCCAGTACTTC. It encodes CASSFYRDYQETQYF. The variable domain in full, completed from reference TRBV7-8 and TRBJ2-5, reads GAGVSQSPRYKVAKRGQDVALRCDPISGHVSLFWYQQALGQGPEFLTYFQNEAQLDKSGLPSDRFFAERPEGSVSTLKIQRTQQEDSAVYLCASSFYRDYQETQYFGPGTRLLVL.

This chain uses TRBV18 with TRBJ2-2; D gene unclear. V lost 4 bases and J lost 2, with 8 bases in between. The CDR3 has 14 residues. Germline CDR1 reads KGHSH; CDR2 reads LQKENI. CDR3 coding DNA: TGTGCCAGCTCACGGCCTCCCAACACCGGGGAGCTGTTTTTT. It is translated as CASSRPPNTGELFF.

The rearrangement uses TRBV4-1 and TRBJ2-5; 7 bases are a match to TRBD1. The J call may not be correct, given that the DNA end is closer to TRBJ2-7. Germline-derived CDR1 and CDR2 are MGHRA and YSYEKL. The CDR3 has 15 amino acids. CDR3 sequence: CASSQGGGTSYEQYF. DNA for the CDR3: TGCGCCAGCAGCCAAGGAGGGGGCACCTCCTACGAGCAGTACTTC.

As DNA, the CDR3 is TGTGCTAGTGGCGTACCGCGGTTGGGCAATCAGCCCCAGCATTTT. The encoded protein is CASGVPRLGNQPQHF. The chain uses TRBV12-5 and TRBJ1-5; D is uncertain. The CDR3 extends over 15 amino acids. Deletions cut 6 bases from V and 2 bases from J, with 14 bases between. Per germline, CDR1 LGHNT and CDR2 FRNRAP. Together with reference TRBV12-5 and TRBJ1-5, the CDR3 gives the full variable domain: DARVTQTPRHKVTEMGQEVTMRCQPILGHNTVFWYRQTMMQGLELLAYFRNRAPLDDSGMPKDRFSAEMPDATLATLKIQPSEPRDSAVYFCASGVPRLGNQPQHFGDGTRLSIL.

This clone was counted only a few times. This chain joins TRBV5-4 and TRBJ1-2, with D unclear. The length of the CDR3 is 14 residues. Germline loops: CDR1 SGHNT, CDR2 YYREEE (reference sequence). The V end lost 2 bases, the J end lost 4 bases, and 12 bases lay between the germline ends. CDR3 loop: CASSFLLGPYGYTF. The CDR3 nucleotides are TGTGCCAGCAGCTTCTTATTGGGCCCCTATGGCTACACCTTC.

The chain combines TRBV21-1 with TRBJ2-7; the table gives TRBD2 as D, unverified against the DNA. TRBV21-1 is tagged as a pseudogene. CDR3 length equals 14 residues. The CDR3 loop reads CASRKPRGHYEQYF. The CDR3 DNA reads as TGTGCCAGCCGAAAGCCGCGGGGCCACTACGAGCAGTACTTC.

This clone was recorded a few times. The chain combines TRBV9 with TRBJ2-2; no clear D gene. The CDR3 is made up of 15 amino acids. Looked up from germline, CDR1 is SGDLS and CDR2 is YYNGEE. Trimming stripped 3 bases from V and 7 bases from J, with 16 bases between. CDR3 DNA sequence: TGTGCCAGCAGCGGCGATCGGGTAGCCGGCGGGGAGCTGTTTTTT. It specifies CASSGDRVAGGELFF.

The chain couples TRBV2 to TRBJ1-4, with D perhaps matching TRBD1 (5 bases). V was cut by 8 bases and J by 1 base, with 11 bases left in between. This CDR3 has 14 residues. The germline V gene has CDR1 SNHLY and CDR2 FYNNEI. The CDR3 loop reads CASGMGGTNEKLFF. CDR3 bases: TGTGCCAGCGGCATGGGGGGAACTAATGAAAAACTGTTTTTT.

J is TRBJ1-2 and V is TRBV4-2, with a possible D match to TRBD1 (5 bases). Germline assignment: CDR1 LGHNA and CDR2 YNFKEQ. The length of the CDR3 is 15 residues. V gave up 3 bases and J gave up 2 bases, with 13 bases separating them. The CDR3 region has the DNA TGTGCCAGCAGCCAGGGTCAAGACAGAAACTATGGCTACACCTTC. Translated: CASSQGQDRNYGYTF.

In nucleotides, the CDR3 is TGTGCCAGCAGCTTGTTCGGGGGGCGTCCCTACGAGCAGTACTTC. It specifies CASSLFGGRPYEQYF. The chain joins TRBV5-6 to TRBJ2-5, with a tentative D call TRBD2 (7 bases). The J call may be wrong; the DNA end is better matched by TRBJ2-7. The CDR3 covers 15 residues. Germline loops: CDR1 SGHDT, CDR2 YYEEEE.

The genes are TRBV2 and TRBJ1-5; 10 positions match TRBD1. V trimming: 6 bases; J trimming: 0 bases; junction bases outside the gene matches: 2. This CDR3 is built from 15 residues. Germline CDR1 is SNHLY and CDR2 is FYNNEI. In DNA form, the CDR3 reads TGTGCCAGCAGCAGGGACAGGGGTAGCAATCAGCCCCAGCATTTT. Amino acid sequence: CASSRDRGSNQPQHF. Full variable domain (remainder filled in from reference TRBV2 and TRBJ1-5): EPEVTQTPSHQVTQMGQEVILRCVPISNHLYFYWYRQILGQKVEFLVSFYNNEISEKSEIFDDQFSVERPDGSNFTLKIRSTKLEDSAMYFCASSRDRGSNQPQHFGDGTRLSIL.

The chain employs TRBV13 and TRBJ1-1; a possible D gene is TRBD1 (6 bases). The CDR3 totals 12 residues. V was cut by 9 bases and J by 1 base, with 9 bases left in between. CDR1 PRHDT and CDR2 FYEKMQ come from the germline V gene (reference sequence). The CDR3 bases are TGTGCCAGTGGACAGCCGAACACTGAAGCTTTCTTT. Protein: CASGQPNTEAFF. Full variable domain (missing parts from reference TRBV13 and TRBJ1-1): AAGVIQSPRHLIKEKRETATLKCYPIPRHDTVYWYQQGPGQDPQFLISFYEKMQSDKGSIPDRFSAQQFSDYHSELNMSSLELGDSALYFCASGQPNTEAFFGQGTRLTVV.